This section outlines one T cell receptor (beta chain) sequence together with its context. Its antigen is not known. TCRbeta libraries were built with three rounds of nested PCR, modified from ARM-PCR. One entry per CDR3 protein, called by TCRdb with MiXCR from the multiplex PCR reads. The sample lists tens of thousands of distinct CDR3 sequences, roughly 80% seen once, with less than 15% in the top ten. No cell sorting was done before RNA was extracted from the tissue. This specimen comes from a study of tumor and adjacent non-tumor tissue in lung cancer. Whole-study results and caveats: Significantly higher TCR diversity was found in tumor than normal lung.

Trimming removed 9 bases at V and 4 bases at J, with 19 bases between. The germline CDR1 and CDR2 sequences are MDHEN and SYDVKM. This CDR3 comprises 14 residues. The TCR originated in a woman aged 45-59 years with non-small cell lung cancer. The specimen sequenced was lung tumor tissue. V usage is TRBV28 and J usage is TRBJ2-7, with a possible D match to TRBD1 (6 bases). CDR3 coding DNA: TGTGCCAGAAGAGGACAGCTCAGTGGGTACGAGCAGTACTTC. Translating it yields CARRGQLSGYEQYF.